These 7 T cell receptor beta chains were all obtained from the same sample, sequenced in a study of cytomegalovirus exposure and HLA in healthy donors. Use of 60 Vbeta and 13 Jbeta primers characterized the PCR. Method: immunoSEQ multiplex PCR; TCRdb's copy keeps in-frame clones and lacks some. The sample carries around 110,000 clones, almost 70% recorded once. Sequencing input: PBMCs. These receptors originate from a young man in good health and CMV-seropositive.

V and J are TRBV28 and TRBJ2-1; 7 bases agree with TRBD1. The CDR3 totals 16 residues. Looked up from germline, CDR1 is MDHEN and CDR2 is SYDVKM. V gave up 3 bases and J gave up 3 bases; unmatched junction bases: 8. The CDR3 sequence: CASSFDTGAGYNEQFF. The CDR3 nucleotides read TGTGCCAGCAGTTTTGATACAGGGGCGGGCTACAATGAGCAGTTCTTC.

The rearrangement joins TRBV19 to TRBJ2-3; 8 nucleotides line up with TRBD1. Germline trimming cut 1 base from V and 0 bases from J; bases unmatched to any gene: 3. This CDR3 is built from 16 residues. From germline, CDR1 is LNHDA and CDR2 SQIVND (reference sequence). CDR3 in amino acids: CASSIAGGFSTDTQYF. The DNA for the CDR3 is TGTGCCAGTAGTATAGCAGGGGGCTTTAGCACAGATACGCAGTATTTT.

The rearrangement uses TRBV5-1 and TRBJ2-1, with 9 bases matching TRBD1. V gave up 4 bases and J gave up 6 bases; unmatched junction bases: 8. Germline CDR1 reads SGHRS; CDR2 reads YFSETQ. The CDR3 consists of 15 residues. CDR3 nucleotides: TGCGCCAGCAGCCCCGACAGGGGGGTCCCCAATGAGCAGTTCTTC. Translated: CASSPDRGVPNEQFF.

CDR3 residues: CASSSTGTSGGPYNEQFF. The CDR3 DNA follows: TGTGCCAGTAGTTCAACCGGGACTAGCGGGGGGCCCTACAATGAGCAGTTCTTC. The V and J genes are TRBV19 and TRBJ2-1, with 15 bases identical to TRBD2. The V segment lost 5 bases and the J segment 2 bases; nucleotides outside the gene matches: 7. CDR1 is LNHDA, CDR2 SQIVND, per germline (reference sequence). CDR3 size: 18 residues. Using reference TRBV19 and TRBJ2-1 for the parts outside the CDR3, the full variable domain is DGGITQSPKYLFRKEGQNVTLSCEQNLNHDAMYWYRQDPGQGLRLIYYSQIVNDFQKGDIAEGYSVSREKKESFPLTVTSAQKNPTAFYLCASSSTGTSGGPYNEQFFGPGTRLTVL.

This chain connects TRBV28 to TRBJ1-2, with TRBD1 matching 9 bases. After removal of 5 bases from V and 0 bases from J, the junction contained 10 bases not matched to a gene. CDR3 length equals 17 residues. Germline-derived CDR1 and CDR2 are MDHEN and SYDVKM. The CDR3 sequence is CASSPPIGQGPNYGYTF. In DNA form, the CDR3 reads TGTGCCAGCAGTCCTCCGATCGGACAGGGGCCTAACTATGGCTACACCTTC.

This sequence joins TRBV9 and TRBJ1-2; maybe TRBD1 (6 bases). Germline-derived CDR1 and CDR2 are SGDLS and YYNGEE. There are 14 residues in the CDR3. V was cut by 0 bases and J by 7 bases, with 13 bases left in between. The CDR3 DNA is TGTGCCAGCAGCGTAGATTCAGGGGATGGTGGCTACACCTTC. It is translated as CASSVDSGDGGYTF.

The V and J genes are TRBV14 and TRBJ1-4; tentative D call: TRBD1 (6 bases). V was pared by 5 bases and J by 11 bases, with 12 bases between. The CDR3 has 12 residues. Germline CDR1 and CDR2: SGHDN and FVKESK. This chain's CDR3 is CASSLGGGKLFF. Written as DNA, the CDR3 is TGTGCCAGCAGCTTGGGAGGGGGGAAACTGTTTTTT. Full variable domain (outside the CDR3, taken from reference TRBV14 and TRBJ1-4): EAGVTQFPSHSVIEKGQTVTLRCDPISGHDNLYWYRRVMGKEIKFLLHFVKESKQDESGMPNNRFLAERTGGTYSTLKVQPAELEDSGVYFCASSLGGGKLFFGSGTQLSVL.